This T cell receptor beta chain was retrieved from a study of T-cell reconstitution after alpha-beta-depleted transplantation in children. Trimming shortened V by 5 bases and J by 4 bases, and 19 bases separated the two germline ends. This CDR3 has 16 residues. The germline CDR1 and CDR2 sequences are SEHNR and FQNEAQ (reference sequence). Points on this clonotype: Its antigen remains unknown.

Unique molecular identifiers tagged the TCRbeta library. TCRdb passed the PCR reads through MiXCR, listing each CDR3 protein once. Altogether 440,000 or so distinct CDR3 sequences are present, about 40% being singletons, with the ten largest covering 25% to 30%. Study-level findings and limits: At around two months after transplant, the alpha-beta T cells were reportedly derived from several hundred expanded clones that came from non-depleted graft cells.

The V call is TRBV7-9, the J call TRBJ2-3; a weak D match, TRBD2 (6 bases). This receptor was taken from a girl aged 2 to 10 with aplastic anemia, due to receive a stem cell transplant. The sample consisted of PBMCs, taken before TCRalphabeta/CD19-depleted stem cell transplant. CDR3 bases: TGTGCCAGCAGCCATGCTGAGCGGGCTCAGGCAGATACGCAGTATTTT. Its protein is CASSHAERAQADTQYF.